The 25 T cell receptor beta chains listed next were all sequenced from one sample in a study of T cell responses to AZD1222 COVID-19 vaccine. Using immunoSEQ multiplex PCR, the repertoire was profiled, and TCRdb retains in-frame clones only, with some absent. This sample has more than 150,000 clones; 75% to 90% occur once, and the top ten carry about a tenth. The sample consisted of peripheral blood, taken 28 days after the second AZD1222 dose. These receptors all stem from an adult who received the AZD1222 COVID-19 vaccine.

V is TRBV6-4 and J is TRBJ2-1, with 9 bases identical to TRBD1. This CDR3 has 14 amino acids. V shed 5 bases and J 5 bases; nucleotides not matched to a gene: 4. Germline V lookup: CDR1 MRHNA, CDR2 SNTAGT. The CDR3 nucleotides read TGTGCCAGCAGTCAATGGACAGGGGACAATGAGCAGTTCTTC. It codes for CASSQWTGDNEQFF.

As concerns this clone: At one end the junction does not follow the germline gene, possibly because of a read error. The chain has TRBV7-7 and TRBJ2-5, with D tentatively TRBD2 (5 bases). The germline gives CDR1 SSHAT, CDR2 FNYEAQ (reference sequence). The CDR3 covers 14 residues. The CDR3 sequence is CASSLALQQETQYF. The CDR3 nucleotides are TGTGCTAGCAGCTTAGCGCTACAGCAAGAGACCCAGTACTTC.

The chain uses TRBV19 and TRBJ1-1; a weak D match, TRBD1 (5 bases). CDR3 size: 15 residues. V lost 6 bases and J lost 5, with 19 bases in between. The germline V gene has CDR1 LNHDA and CDR2 SQIVND (reference sequence). The CDR3 spells CASRTTGGLRTEAFF. The CDR3 coding sequence is TGTGCCAGTAGAACTACCGGGGGGTTACGGACTGAAGCTTTCTTT.

This rearrangement joins TRBV19 to TRBJ2-1, with D possibly called TRBD1 or TRBD2 (5 bases each). The germline V and J ends were trimmed by 4 bases and 3 bases, with 16 bases remaining between them. The CDR3 loop spans 16 amino acids. Germline CDR1 and CDR2: LNHDA and SQIVND (reference sequence). In DNA form, the CDR3 reads TGTGCCAGTAGTAGAGGACTGACAGCTATCTACAATGAGCAGTTCTTC. Protein sequence: CASSRGLTAIYNEQFF.

The CDR3 DNA reads as TGTGCCAGTAGTCCGGCCGAGGGGGGACGCACAGATACGCAGTATTTT. Protein product: CASSPAEGGRTDTQYF. The chain employs TRBV19 and TRBJ2-3, with D possibly being TRBD1 or TRBD2 (6 bases each). Trimming cost V 5 bases and J 1 base, with 16 bases left between them. This CDR3 comprises 16 residues. Per germline, CDR1 LNHDA and CDR2 SQIVND (reference sequence).

The CDR3 DNA sequence: TGTGCCAGTAGTACCCCTGGGGGGGGTGGCGAGACCCAGTACTTC. It yields the protein CASSTPGGGGETQYF. The chain combines TRBV19 with TRBJ2-5, with TRBD2 identical over 7 bases. Germline trimming cut 4 bases from V and 5 bases from J; bases unmatched to any gene: 10. The CDR3 length is 15 residues. Germline CDR1 and CDR2: LNHDA and SQIVND (reference sequence).

The genes are TRBV9 and TRBJ2-2; 9 bases are shared with TRBD2. Germline CDR1 reads SGDLS; CDR2 reads YYNGEE. Trimming cost V 4 bases and J 7 bases; bases outside gene matches: 8. The CDR3 is made up of 15 amino acids. In DNA, the CDR3 is TGTGCCAGCAGCATTGAGGCGGGAGGGCACGGGGAGCTGTTTTTT. This translates into CASSIEAGGHGELFF.

The chain uses TRBV28 and TRBJ1-3; 7 bases line up with TRBD1. Germline trimming cut 6 bases from V and 4 bases from J; bases unmatched to any gene: 9. From germline, CDR1 is MDHEN and CDR2 SYDVKM. The CDR3 has 15 amino acids. The CDR3 region is CASRLGQEGGNTIYF. Here the CDR3 DNA reads TGTGCCAGCAGGCTAGGACAGGAGGGAGGAAACACCATATATTTT.

The chain joins TRBV4-2 to TRBJ2-7; TRBD1 matches at 10 bases. V lost 1 base to trimming and J lost 5 bases; unmatched junction nucleotides: 2. The germline V gene has CDR1 LGHNA and CDR2 YNFKEQ. The CDR3 sequence is 14 residues long. The CDR3 here is CASSQVGTGDEQYF. CDR3 sequence (DNA): TGTGCCAGCAGCCAAGTAGGGACAGGGGACGAGCAGTACTTC.

This chain connects TRBV28 to TRBJ1-6; no definite D call. The V end lost 5 bases, the J end lost 14 bases, and 13 bases lay between the germline ends. CDR1 is MDHEN and CDR2 is SYDVKM in the germline V gene. This CDR3 has 12 residues. This chain's CDR3 is CASSPRGRSLHF. Here the CDR3 DNA reads TGTGCCAGCAGTCCACGGGGAAGGTCCCTCCACTTT.

This rearrangement joins TRBV19 to TRBJ1-5; no clear D gene. CDR1 and CDR2 (germline): LNHDA, SQIVND (reference sequence). The CDR3 covers 13 residues. The V end was cut by 7 bases, the J end by 5 bases, with 12 bases between. This CDR3 is CASTWEQDQPQHF. DNA for the CDR3: TGTGCCAGTACCTGGGAGCAGGATCAGCCCCAGCATTTT.

CDR3 loop: CASSSGSFRQGRNTEAFF. CDR3 bases: TGTGCCAGTAGTAGTGGCTCGTTTAGGCAGGGTAGGAACACTGAAGCTTTCTTT. The gene calls are TRBV19 and TRBJ1-1; possible D gene TRBD1, 5 bases. The V end was cut by 4 bases, the J end by 1 base, with 22 bases between. The CDR3 has 18 amino acids. CDR1 is LNHDA, CDR2 SQIVND, per germline (reference sequence).

This clone was seen a handful of times. The genes are TRBV4-2 and TRBJ1-1; no clear D. Germline assignment: CDR1 LGHNA and CDR2 YNFKEQ. This CDR3 is 13 amino acids long. V was cut by 0 bases and J by 9 bases, with 11 bases left in between. CDR3: CASSQDSYSKAFF. CDR3 nucleotides: TGTGCCAGCAGCCAAGATAGTTACAGCAAAGCTTTCTTT.

This clone was detected once. The chain recombines TRBV11-2 with TRBJ1-1; 8 bases line up with TRBD1. This CDR3 is built from 14 residues. In germline, CDR1 is SGHAT, CDR2 FQNNGV. The V segment lost 5 bases and the J segment 3 bases; nucleotides outside the gene matches: 5. CDR3 bases: TGTGCCAGCAGCCTGGACAGGGCAGACACTGAAGCTTTCTTT. Residues: CASSLDRADTEAFF.

This clone is a singleton in its sample. The CDR3 DNA is TGCGCCAGCAGCCCCGACAGGGGGACTCAGCCCCAGCATTTT. Translating gives CASSPDRGTQPQHF. V usage is TRBV5-1 and J usage is TRBJ1-5; 9 bases are shared with TRBD1. The CDR3 covers 14 residues. J was trimmed by 6 bases and V by 4 bases; bases with no gene match: 5. Germline V gene lookup returns CDR1 SGHRS and CDR2 YFSETQ. Complete variable domain (other parts from reference TRBV5-1 and TRBJ1-5): KAGVTQTPRYLIKTRGQQVTLSCSPISGHRSVSWYQQTPGQGLQFLFEYFSETQRNKGNFPGRFSGRQFSNSRSEMNVSTLELGDSALYLCASSPDRGTQPQHFGDGTRLSIL.

The chain couples TRBV5-5 to TRBJ2-3; 10 bases map to TRBD1. After removal of 4 bases from V and 5 bases from J, the junction contained 4 bases not matched to a gene. The germline CDR1 and CDR2 sequences are SGHKS and YYEKEE (reference sequence). This CDR3 comprises 14 residues. Here the CDR3 reads CASSKDRGQDTQYF. The DNA of the CDR3 is TGTGCCAGCAGCAAAGACAGGGGGCAAGATACGCAGTATTTT.

The V call is TRBV2, the J call TRBJ1-2; weak D call: TRBD1 (6 bases). Germline assignment: CDR1 SNHLY and CDR2 FYNNEI. The CDR3 is 14 residues long. V lost 5 bases, J lost 3 bases, and 13 bases lay in between. CDR3 bases: TGTGCCAGCAGTATTGGCAGGGGAGACTATGGCTACACCTTC. The encoded protein is CASSIGRGDYGYTF.

This clone was seen a single time. The chain couples TRBV29-1 to TRBJ2-1; no firm D call. The CDR3 loop spans 11 amino acids. V lost 7 bases and J 1 base, leaving 5 bases between the germline ends. The germline gives CDR1 SQVTM, CDR2 ANQGSEA. Written as DNA, the CDR3 is TGCAGCGCGGAGTCCTACAATGAGCAGTTCTTC. Translating it yields CSAESYNEQFF.

V usage is TRBV29-1 and J usage is TRBJ1-1, with 7 positions matching TRBD1. V shed 5 bases and J 10 bases; nucleotides not matched to a gene: 16. This CDR3 has 14 residues. From germline, CDR1 is SQVTM and CDR2 ANQGSEA. The CDR3 is CSVTTGAEFTGAFF. The CDR3 DNA reads as TGCAGCGTTACCACAGGGGCCGAGTTCACGGGAGCTTTCTTT.

The CDR3 loop reads CASSRQGVYEQYF. The CDR3 region has the DNA TGTGCCAGCTCCCGACAGGGGGTCTACGAGCAGTACTTC. This chain joins TRBV3-1 (or the pseudogene TRBV3-2) and TRBJ2-7; 9 bases agree with TRBD1. Per the germline V gene, CDR1 is LGHDT and CDR2 is YNNKEL (reference sequence). The trim removed 8 bases at V and 3 bases at J, leaving 5 bases unmatched. This CDR3 is built from 13 residues.

As to this clone: This sample includes further DNA sequences coding for the same CDR3. CDR3 sequence (DNA): TGTGCCAGTAGCCTGGGACATCACAATCAGCCCCAGCATTTT. Translating it yields CASSLGHHNQPQHF. The rearrangement joins TRBV19 to TRBJ1-5; weak D call: TRBD1 (6 bases). V lost 6 bases, J lost 3 bases, and 12 bases lay in between. The CDR3 is 14 amino acids. The V gene's germline CDR1 is LNHDA and CDR2 SQIVND (reference sequence). Full variable domain (remainder filled in from reference TRBV19 and TRBJ1-5): DGGITQSPKYLFRKEGQNVTLSCEQNLNHDAMYWYRQDPGQGLRLIYYSQIVNDFQKGDIAEGYSVSREKKESFPLTVTSAQKNPTAFYLCASSLGHHNQPQHFGDGTRLSIL.

The chain links TRBV7-2 to TRBJ1-6, with D unresolved. This CDR3 contains 15 residues. Germline V gives CDR1 SGHTA, CDR2 FQGNSA. V gave up 3 bases and J gave up 5 bases, with 11 bases separating them. The CDR3 DNA reads TGTGCCAGCAGCTTCGGACGGGCTAATAATTCACCCCTCCACTTT. Translation gives CASSFGRANNSPLHF.

The genes are TRBV4-1 and TRBJ2-1; TRBD1 matches 9 bases. With 0 bases clipped from V and 2 bases from J, the junction kept 5 bases outside the gene matches. The CDR3 covers 17 residues. Germline-derived CDR1 and CDR2 are MGHRA and YSYEKL. DNA for the CDR3: TGCGCCAGCAGCCAAGATCCGGGACAGGGCACCTACAATGAGCAGTTCTTC. Encoded protein: CASSQDPGQGTYNEQFF.

This clone has a handful of counts. The chain couples TRBV3-1 (or the pseudogene TRBV3-2) to TRBJ1-5; TRBD1 is a possible D gene (6 bases). This CDR3 contains 13 residues. Germline V gives CDR1 LGHDT, CDR2 YNNKEL (reference sequence). Trimming pared 4 bases from V and 2 bases from J, leaving 6 bases between. CDR3 in amino acids: CASSRQGNQPQHF. The CDR3 DNA is TGTGCCAGCAGCCGACAGGGCAATCAGCCCCAGCATTTT.

This chain joins TRBV29-1 and TRBJ1-2; 7 bases agree with TRBD1. J was trimmed by 4 bases and V by 6 bases; bases with no gene match: 5. CDR1 SQVTM and CDR2 ANQGSEA come from the germline V gene. The CDR3 covers 12 residues. The CDR3 protein is CSVAGTAYGYTF. Here the CDR3 DNA reads TGCAGCGTAGCCGGGACAGCCTATGGCTACACCTTC.